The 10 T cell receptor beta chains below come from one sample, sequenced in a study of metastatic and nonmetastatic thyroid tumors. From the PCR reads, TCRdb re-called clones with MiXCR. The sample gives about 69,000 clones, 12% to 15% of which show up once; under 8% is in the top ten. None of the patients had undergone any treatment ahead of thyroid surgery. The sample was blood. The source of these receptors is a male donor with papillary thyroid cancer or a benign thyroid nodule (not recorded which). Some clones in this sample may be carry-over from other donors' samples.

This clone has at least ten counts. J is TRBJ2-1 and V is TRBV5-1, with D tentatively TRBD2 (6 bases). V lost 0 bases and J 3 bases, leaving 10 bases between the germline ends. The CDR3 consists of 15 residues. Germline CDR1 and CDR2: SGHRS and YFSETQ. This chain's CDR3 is CASSLVSRGYNEQFF. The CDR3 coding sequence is TGCGCCAGCAGCTTGGTCTCGCGGGGCTACAATGAGCAGTTCTTC.

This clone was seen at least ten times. The CDR3, as DNA: TGTGCCAGCAGTTTAGAAGGACAGGGGTTGGCAGATACGCAGTATTTT. Translating gives CASSLEGQGLADTQYF. V is TRBV27 and J is TRBJ2-3, with 9 bases lining up with TRBD1. Germline V gene lookup returns CDR1 MNHEY and CDR2 SMNVEV (reference sequence). The junction had 7 bases not matched to a gene; V was cut back by 2 bases and J by 4 bases. The CDR3 length is 16 residues.

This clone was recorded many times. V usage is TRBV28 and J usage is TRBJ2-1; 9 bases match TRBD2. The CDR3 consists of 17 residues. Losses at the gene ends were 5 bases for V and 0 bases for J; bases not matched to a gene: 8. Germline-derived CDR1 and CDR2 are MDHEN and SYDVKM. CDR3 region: CASSTLFSGSSYNEQFF. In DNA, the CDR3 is TGTGCCAGCAGTACGCTATTTAGCGGGAGCTCCTACAATGAGCAGTTCTTC.

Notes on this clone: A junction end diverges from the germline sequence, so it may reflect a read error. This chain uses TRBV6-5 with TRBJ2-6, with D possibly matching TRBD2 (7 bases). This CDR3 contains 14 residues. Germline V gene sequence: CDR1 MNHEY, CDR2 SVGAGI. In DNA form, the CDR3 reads TGTGCCAGCAGTTCTTGGGCGGGGGCCAACTTCCTGACTTTC. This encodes CASSSWAGANFLTF.

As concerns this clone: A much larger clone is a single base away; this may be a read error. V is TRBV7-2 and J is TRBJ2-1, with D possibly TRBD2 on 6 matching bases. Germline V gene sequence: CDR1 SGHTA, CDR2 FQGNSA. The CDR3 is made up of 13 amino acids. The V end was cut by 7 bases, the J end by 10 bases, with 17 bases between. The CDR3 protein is CASIVRLVEEQFF. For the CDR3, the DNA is TGTGCCAGCATCGTTCGACTAGTTGAGGAGCAGTTCTTC. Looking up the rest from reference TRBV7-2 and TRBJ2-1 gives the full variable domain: GAGVSQSPSNKVTEKGKDVELRCDPISGHTALYWYRQSLGQGLEFLIYFQGNSAPDKSGLPSDRFSAERTGGSVSTLTIQRTQQEDSAVYLCASIVRLVEEQFFGPGTRLTVL.

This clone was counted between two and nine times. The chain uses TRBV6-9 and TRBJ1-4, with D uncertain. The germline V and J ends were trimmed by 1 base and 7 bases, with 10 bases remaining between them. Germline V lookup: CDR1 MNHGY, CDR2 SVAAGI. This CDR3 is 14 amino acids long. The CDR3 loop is CASSYYGVGEKLFF. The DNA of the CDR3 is TGTGCCAGCAGTTATTATGGGGTGGGTGAAAAACTGTTTTTT.

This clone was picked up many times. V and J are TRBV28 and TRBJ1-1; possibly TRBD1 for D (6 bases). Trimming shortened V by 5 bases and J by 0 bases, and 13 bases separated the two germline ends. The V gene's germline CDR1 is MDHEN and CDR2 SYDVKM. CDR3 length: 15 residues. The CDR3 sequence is CASSLRTAMNTEAFF. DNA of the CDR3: TGTGCCAGCAGTCTCAGGACAGCAATGAACACTGAAGCTTTCTTT.

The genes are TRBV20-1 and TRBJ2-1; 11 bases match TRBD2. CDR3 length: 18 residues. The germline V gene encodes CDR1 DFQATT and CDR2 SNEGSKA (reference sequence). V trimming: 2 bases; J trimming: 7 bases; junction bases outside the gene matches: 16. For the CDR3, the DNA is TGCAGTGCTAGAATTCTGGTTAGCGGGAGGGCCTGTAGGAATGAGCAGTTCTTC. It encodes CSARILVSGRACRNEQFF.

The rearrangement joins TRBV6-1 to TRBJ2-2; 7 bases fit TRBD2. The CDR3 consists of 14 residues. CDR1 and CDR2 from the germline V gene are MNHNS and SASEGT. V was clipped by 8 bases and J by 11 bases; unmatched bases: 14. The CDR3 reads CASRPGEGTCELFF. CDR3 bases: TGTGCCAGCCGGCCCGGGGAGGGCACCTGTGAGCTGTTTTTT.

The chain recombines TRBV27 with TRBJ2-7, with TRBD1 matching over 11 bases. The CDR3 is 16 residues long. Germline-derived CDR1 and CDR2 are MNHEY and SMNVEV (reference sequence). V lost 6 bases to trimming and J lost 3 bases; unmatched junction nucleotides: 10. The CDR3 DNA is TGTGCCAGCAGCCGGTCTCCCGGGACAGGGGGCTACGAGCAGTACTTC. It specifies CASSRSPGTGGYEQYF.